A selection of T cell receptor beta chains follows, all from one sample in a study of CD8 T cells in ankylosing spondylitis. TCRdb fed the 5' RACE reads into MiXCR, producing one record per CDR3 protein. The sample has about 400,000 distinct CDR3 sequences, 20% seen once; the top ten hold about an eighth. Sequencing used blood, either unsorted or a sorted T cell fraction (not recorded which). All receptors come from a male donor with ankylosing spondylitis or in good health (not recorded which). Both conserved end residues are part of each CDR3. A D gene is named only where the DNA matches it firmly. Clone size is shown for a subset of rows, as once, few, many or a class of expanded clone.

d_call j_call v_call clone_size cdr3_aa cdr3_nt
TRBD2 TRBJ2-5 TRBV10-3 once CAISDPTSGGALSHQETQYF TGTGCCATCAGTGATCCGACTAGCGGGGGGGCATTGTCCCACCAAGAGACCCAGTACTTC
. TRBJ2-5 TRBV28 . CASSFWGERETQYF TGTGCCAGCAGTTTCTGGGGTGAGAGGGAGACCCAGTACTTC
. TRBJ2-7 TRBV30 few CAWSIGAYEQYF TGTGCCTGGAGTATCGGGGCCTACGAGCAGTACTTC
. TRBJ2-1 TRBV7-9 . CASSSRETYNEQFF TGTGCCAGCAGTAGCCGGGAGACCTACAATGAGCAGTTCTTC
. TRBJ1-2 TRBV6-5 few CASSYRQFYGYTF TGTGCCAGCAGTTACCGACAGTTCTATGGCTACACCTTC
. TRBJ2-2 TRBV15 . CATSRPPGVGTGELFF TGTGCCACCAGCAGGCCTCCGGGGGTTGGCACCGGGGAGCTGTTTTTT
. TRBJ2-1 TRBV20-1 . CSARELHEQFF TGCAGTGCTAGAGAACTACATGAGCAGTTCTTC
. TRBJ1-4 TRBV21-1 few CASSSLKATNEKLFF TGTGCCAGCAGCTCCCTGAAAGCAACTAATGAAAAACTGTTTTTT
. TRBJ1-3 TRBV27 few CASRPGIFSGNTIYF TGTGCCAGTAGACCCGGGATCTTCTCTGGAAACACCATATATTTT
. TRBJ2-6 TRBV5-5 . CASSPKGGSGANVLTF TGTGCCAGCAGCCCAAAGGGAGGCTCTGGGGCCAACGTCCTGACTTTC
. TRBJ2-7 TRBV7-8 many CASSQTGFEQYF TGTGCCAGCAGCCAGACCGGGTTCGAGCAGTACTTC
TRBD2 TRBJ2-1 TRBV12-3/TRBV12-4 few CASSFIGRGGDEQFF TGTGCCAGCAGTTTTATAGGGCGGGGGGGGGATGAGCAGTTCTTC